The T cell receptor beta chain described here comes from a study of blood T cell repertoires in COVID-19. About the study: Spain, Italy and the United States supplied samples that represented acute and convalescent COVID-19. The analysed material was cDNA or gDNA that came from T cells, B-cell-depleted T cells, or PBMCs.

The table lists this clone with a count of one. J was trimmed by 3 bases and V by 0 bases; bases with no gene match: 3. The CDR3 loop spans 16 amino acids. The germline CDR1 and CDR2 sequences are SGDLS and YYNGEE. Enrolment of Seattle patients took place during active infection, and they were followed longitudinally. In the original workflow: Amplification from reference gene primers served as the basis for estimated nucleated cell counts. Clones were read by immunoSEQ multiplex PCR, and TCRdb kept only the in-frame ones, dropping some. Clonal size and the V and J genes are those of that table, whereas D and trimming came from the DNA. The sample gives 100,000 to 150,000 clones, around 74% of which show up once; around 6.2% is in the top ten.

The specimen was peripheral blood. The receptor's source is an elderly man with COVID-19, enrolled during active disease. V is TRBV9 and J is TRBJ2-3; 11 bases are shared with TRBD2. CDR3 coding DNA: TGTGCCAGCAGCGTAGAGGGACTAGCGGCGACAGATACGCAGTATTTT. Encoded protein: CASSVEGLAATDTQYF.